This TCR beta chain was identified in a study of molecular identifiers for immune sequencing clone quantification. Whole-study context: Replicates split RNA from about 20,000 or 100,000 naive CD8 cells five ways, and the researchers sequenced four portions.

Notes on the study in general: Sharing of a barcode by identical TCR molecules could cause highly expanded clone sizes to be underestimated. Clones of above 20 RNA copies carried over 99% of effector molecules; in naive cells they carried under 1%.

TCRdb passed the PCR reads through MiXCR, listing each CDR3 protein once. The sample records 300,000 to 350,000 distinct CDR3 sequences, about 21% being singletons. A note on this clonotype: No antigen is known for it. This CDR3 is missing its conserved last phenylalanine or tryptophan, likely due to a read error.

Losses at the gene ends were 1 base for V and 3 bases for J; bases not matched to a gene: 1. Germline assignment: CDR1 PRHDT and CDR2 FYEKMQ (reference sequence). The CDR3 consists of 14 residues. The source is a human donor in good health. Some libraries in this study had Jurkat cell RNA spiked in. The sequenced material came from naive CD8+ T cells from blood, with Jurkat cell RNA spiked in. As to subset: FACS-sorted CD8+CD4-CCR7+CD45RA+ naive T cells. The J gene is TRBJ2-3, the V gene TRBV13, with TRBD2 matching 7 bases. The CDR3 DNA reads TGTGCCAGCAGCTTAGCCGGGGGGACAGATACGCAGTATCTT. As protein: CASSLAGGTDTQYL.